This T cell receptor (beta chain) stems from a study of PD-L1 blockade in urothelial cancer. At the level of the study: T cells numbered a median of around 140,000 in the blood samples.

Repertoires were generated with immunoSEQ multiplex PCR, while TCRdb's copy carries only in-frame clones and drops some. There are about 130,000 clones in the sample; 86% occur only once, and about 2.4% lies in the top ten. With 6 bases removed from V and 1 base from J, the gap between germline ends came to 16 bases. CDR1 and CDR2 from the germline V gene are SNHLY and FYNNEI. This CDR3 region has 16 residues. Time point noted: peripheral blood 6 weeks after treatment start. The gene calls are TRBV2 and TRBJ2-1, with D possibly matching TRBD1 (6 bases). The sequence was collected from a man aged 50 to 60 with urothelial cancer. The sample was PBMCs, taken around atezolizumab (anti-PD-L1) treatment. The CDR3 DNA is TGTGCCAGCAGACCCATGGGACACCTTTCCTACAATGAGCAGTTCTTC. Protein product: CASRPMGHLSYNEQFF.